Sequencing of this T cell receptor (beta chain) was carried out in a study of blood T cells in healthy people across ages. Broader study findings: The study could not conclusively compare naive and antigen-experienced cells, given its unsorted PBMCs.

Primed by a sample-barcoded 5' primer and a J-beta primer mix, a second PCR proceeded for about 7 to 12 cycles. Via MiXCR, TCRdb re-called the 5' RACE reads, giving one row per CDR3 protein. The repertoire holds about 1.1 million distinct CDR3 sequences, with 35% to 45% as singletons. There are 16 residues in the CDR3. Germline V gives CDR1 SGHDT, CDR2 YYEEEE. V shed 4 bases and J 1 base; nucleotides not matched to a gene: 4. In the case of this clonotype: Its antigen remains unidentified.

This sequence was found in a man aged 18 to 30 in good health. The genes are TRBV5-6 and TRBJ1-5; 11 nucleotides match TRBD1. The sample comprised blood. CDR3 amino acids: CASSAGTGGSNQPQHF. The CDR3 nucleotides read TGTGCCAGCAGCGCTGGGACAGGGGGAAGCAATCAGCCCCAGCATTTT.